This TCR beta chain stems from a study of cytomegalovirus exposure and HLA in healthy donors. Study-wide results and limits: In vitro assays verified that three CMV-associated chains recognized CMV antigens specifically.

This CDR3 comprises 14 residues. Germline-derived CDR1 and CDR2 are ENHRY and SYGVKD. With 4 bases removed from V and 3 bases from J, the gap between germline ends came to 12 bases. This clone was picked up one time. Its antigen is not identified. Primers included in the PCR were 60 Vbeta and 13 Jbeta primers. Assay: immunoSEQ multiplex PCR; the TCRdb copy retains only in-frame clones and omits some. The table lists over 95,000 clones, 65% to 85% of them singletons. Sequencing was performed on PBMCs. The chain is built from TRBV10-3 and TRBJ1-1, with a possible D match to TRBD1 (6 bases). The sequence was collected from a man between 40 and 49 years old in good health and CMV-seronegative. The CDR3: CAISVVGGDTEAFF. The CDR3 bases are TGTGCCATCAGTGTTGTAGGGGGGGACACTGAAGCTTTCTTT.